The 14 T cell receptor beta chains in this list originate from one sample, sequenced in a study of beta chain features in type 1 diabetes. Study results and caveats: TCRB CDR3 length was moderately but significantly reduced in all four CD4+ subsets of Type 1 diabetes patients.

Their specific antigens are unknown. Sequenced material consisted of expressed TCRB transcripts (all of the isolated RNA was reverse transcribed). Assay: immunoSEQ multiplex PCR; the TCRdb copy retains only in-frame clones and omits some. The sample carries nearly 700,000 clones, 13% recorded once. Sample: naive CD4+ T cells from blood. The receptors stem from a man aged 18 to 29 with type 1 diabetes.

The chain carries TRBV2 and TRBJ2-7; D ambiguous. The V end lost 10 bases, the J end lost 1 base, and 11 bases lay between the germline ends. Germline V lookup: CDR1 SNHLY, CDR2 FYNNEI. CDR3 length: 12 amino acids. CDR3 bases: TGTGCCATCGTGACCGCTTCCTACGAGCAGTACTTC. Translated: CAIVTASYEQYF.

The chain couples TRBV25-1 to TRBJ2-1, with TRBD2 matching over 9 bases. The CDR3 extends over 14 amino acids. V lost 7 bases, J lost 8 bases, and 9 bases stayed unmatched. Germline assignment: CDR1 MGHDK and CDR2 SYGVNS. The CDR3: CASMLAGLFYEQFF. CDR3 DNA: TGTGCCAGCATGCTAGCGGGGCTTTTTTATGAGCAGTTCTTC.

This clone has just a few counts. This sequence joins TRBV29-1 and TRBJ2-5; D is perhaps TRBD2 (5 bases). This CDR3 contains 12 residues. Trimming left V 7 bases short and J 13 bases short, with 22 bases between. Germline V gene lookup returns CDR1 SQVTM and CDR2 ANQGSEA. The CDR3 nucleotides read TGCAGCGCCGGGCCACCCGAGGACTGGGCGTACTTC. As protein: CSAGPPEDWAYF.

J is TRBJ2-7 and V is TRBV5-1; TRBD1 aligns across 12 bases. The CDR3 spans 14 residues. V dropped 4 bases and J dropped 5; count of bases not matched to a gene: 4. The germline V gene has CDR1 SGHRS and CDR2 YFSETQ. The CDR3, as DNA: TGCGCCAGCAGCCCGGGACAGGGGGCCAACGAGCAGTACTTC. It yields the protein CASSPGQGANEQYF.

This clone was found a few times. The chain has TRBV30 and TRBJ2-6; D not resolved. Germline CDR1 GTSNPN, CDR2 SVGIG (reference sequence). The CDR3 contains 13 residues. Trimming pared 7 bases from V and 4 bases from J, leaving 11 bases between. The CDR3: CAFSAPGANVLTF. The CDR3 DNA reads as TGTGCCTTCTCCGCTCCCGGGGCCAACGTCCTGACTTTC.

The chain is built from TRBV4-1 and TRBJ2-1, with 7 bases that match TRBD2. Germline values: CDR1 MGHRA, CDR2 YSYEKL. The CDR3 totals 16 residues. The V gene end was trimmed by 1 base and the J gene end by 3 bases; junction bases not matched to a gene: 6. The CDR3 DNA sequence: TGCGCCAGCAGCCAAGGAAGCGGGGCCTTCTACAATGAGCAGTTCTTC. Its protein product is CASSQGSGAFYNEQFF.

The chain links TRBV27 to TRBJ2-1; TRBD1 matches at 8 bases. Germline V CDR1 and CDR2: MNHEY, SMNVEV (reference sequence). With 4 bases clipped from V and 9 bases from J, the junction kept 14 bases outside the gene matches. The CDR3 is made up of 16 amino acids. The CDR3 DNA sequence: TGTGCCAGCAGTTCCCAAGGACAGGGCCCTTTCGGTGAGCAGTTCTTC. It encodes CASSSQGQGPFGEQFF.

The V call is TRBV6-5, the J call TRBJ2-7; D is undetermined. Trimming pared 2 bases from V and 4 bases from J, leaving 12 bases between. Per germline, CDR1 MNHEY and CDR2 SVGAGI. The CDR3 is 14 amino acids. For the CDR3, the DNA is TGTGCCAGCAGTTACGCCAAGGGAAGGTACGAGCAGTACTTC. Translation gives CASSYAKGRYEQYF.

The genes are TRBV10-3 and TRBJ2-3; D unresolved. The CDR3 loop spans 14 amino acids. V lost 6 bases and J lost 3, with 13 bases in between. The V gene's germline CDR1 is ENHRY and CDR2 SYGVKD. CDR3 nucleotide sequence: TGTGCCATCAGCCCTATAGCAACAACAGATACGCAGTATTTT. Translating it yields CAISPIATTDTQYF.

This clone showed up just a few times. The V and J genes are TRBV9 and TRBJ2-1; 9 positions match TRBD2. V lost 0 bases and J lost 5; bases outside the gene matches: 3. This CDR3 region has 15 residues. Germline loops: CDR1 SGDLS, CDR2 YYNGEE. CDR3 sequence: CASSVESSGDNEQFF. The CDR3 DNA reads as TGTGCCAGCAGCGTAGAGTCTAGCGGGGACAATGAGCAGTTCTTC.

The J gene is TRBJ2-2, the V gene TRBV15, with D tentatively TRBD1 or TRBD2 (5 bases each). CDR3 length: 17 residues. V was clipped by 4 bases and J by 3 bases, with 18 bases between them. The germline V gene has CDR1 LNHNV and CDR2 YYDKDF (reference sequence). CDR3 sequence (DNA): TGTGCCACCAGCAAAAACCGGGGACCGGCGGACACCGGGGAGCTGTTTTTT. Protein: CATSKNRGPADTGELFF.

This clone was seen just once. This chain links TRBV5-4 with TRBJ2-7; TRBD2 is a possible D gene (6 bases). V lost 4 bases and J 3 bases, leaving 11 bases between the germline ends. The length of the CDR3 is 13 residues. Germline CDR1 and CDR2: SGHNT and YYREEE (reference sequence). CDR3 nucleotides: TGTGCCAGCAGCCCCGCCGGGGGCTACGAGCAGTACTTC. This gives the protein CASSPAGGYEQYF.

This clone has only a few counts. V gene TRBV7-3 combines with J gene TRBJ2-1; TRBD2 matches at 7 bases. This CDR3 is built from 15 residues. Germline V CDR1 and CDR2: SGHTA, FQGTGA. The V segment lost 5 bases and the J segment 4 bases; nucleotides outside the gene matches: 8. The CDR3 here is CASSPLLGGYNEQFF. DNA of the CDR3: TGTGCCAGCAGCCCCCTCCTGGGAGGGTACAATGAGCAGTTCTTC.

In this sample, this clone turned up a few times. V gene TRBV20-1 combines with J gene TRBJ2-3, with D uncertain. V was shortened by 6 bases and J by 7 bases, with 11 bases between the two germline ends. The CDR3 contains 11 residues. The V gene's germline CDR1 is DFQATT and CDR2 SNEGSKA (reference sequence). The DNA for the CDR3 is TGCAGTGCCCCCAGTCAACATACGCAGTATTTT. Encoded protein: CSAPSQHTQYF.